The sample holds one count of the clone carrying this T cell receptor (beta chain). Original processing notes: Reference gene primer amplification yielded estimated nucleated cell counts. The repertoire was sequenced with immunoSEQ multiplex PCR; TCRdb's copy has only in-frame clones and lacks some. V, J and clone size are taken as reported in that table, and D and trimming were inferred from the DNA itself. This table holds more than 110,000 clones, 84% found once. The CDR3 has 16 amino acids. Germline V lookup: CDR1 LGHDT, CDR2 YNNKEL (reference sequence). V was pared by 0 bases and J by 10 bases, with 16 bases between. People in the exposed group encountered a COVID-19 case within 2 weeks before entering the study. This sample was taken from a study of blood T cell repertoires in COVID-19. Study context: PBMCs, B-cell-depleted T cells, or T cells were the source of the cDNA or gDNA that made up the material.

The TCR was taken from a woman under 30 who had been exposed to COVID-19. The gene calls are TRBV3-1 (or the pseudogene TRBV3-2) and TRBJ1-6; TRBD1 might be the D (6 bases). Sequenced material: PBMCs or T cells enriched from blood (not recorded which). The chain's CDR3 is CASSQDGTGRGSPLHF. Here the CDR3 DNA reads TGTGCCAGCAGCCAAGACGGCACAGGGCGTGGGTCACCCCTCCACTTT.